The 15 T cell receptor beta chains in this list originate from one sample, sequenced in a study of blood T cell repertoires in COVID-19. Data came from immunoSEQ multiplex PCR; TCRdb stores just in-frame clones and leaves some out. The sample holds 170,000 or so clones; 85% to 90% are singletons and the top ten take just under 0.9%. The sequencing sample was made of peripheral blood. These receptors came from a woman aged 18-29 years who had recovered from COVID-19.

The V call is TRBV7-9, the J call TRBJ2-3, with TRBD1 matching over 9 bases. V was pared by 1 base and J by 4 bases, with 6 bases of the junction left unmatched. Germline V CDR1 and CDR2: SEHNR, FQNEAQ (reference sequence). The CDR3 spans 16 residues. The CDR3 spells CASSLDGTGRADTQYF. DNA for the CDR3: TGTGCCAGCAGCTTAGACGGGACAGGGAGGGCAGATACGCAGTATTTT.

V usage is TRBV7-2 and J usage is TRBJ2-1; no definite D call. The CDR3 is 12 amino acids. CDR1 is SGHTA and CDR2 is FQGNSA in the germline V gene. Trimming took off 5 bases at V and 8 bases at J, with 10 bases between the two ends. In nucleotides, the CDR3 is TGTGCCAGCAGCGCGACTCTTGATGAGCAGTTCTTC. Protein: CASSATLDEQFF. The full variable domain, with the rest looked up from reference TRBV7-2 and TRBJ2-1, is GAGVSQSPSNKVTEKGKDVELRCDPISGHTALYWYRQSLGQGLEFLIYFQGNSAPDKSGLPSDRFSAERTGGSVSTLTIQRTQQEDSAVYLCASSATLDEQFFGPGTRLTVL.

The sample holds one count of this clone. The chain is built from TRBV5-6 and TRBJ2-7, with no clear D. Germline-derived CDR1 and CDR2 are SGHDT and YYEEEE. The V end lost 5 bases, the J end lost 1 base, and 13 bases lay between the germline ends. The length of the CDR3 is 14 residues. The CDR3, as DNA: TGTGCCAGCAGTCACGCCACCGGGTCCTACGAGCAGTACGTC. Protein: CASSHATGSYEQYV.

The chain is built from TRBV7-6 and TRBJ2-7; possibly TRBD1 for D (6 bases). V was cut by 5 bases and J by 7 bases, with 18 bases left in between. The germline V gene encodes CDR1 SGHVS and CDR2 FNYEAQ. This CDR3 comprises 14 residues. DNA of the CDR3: TGTGCCAGCAGCCCTGACAGGCTGGGGGTAGAGCAGTACTTC. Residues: CASSPDRLGVEQYF.

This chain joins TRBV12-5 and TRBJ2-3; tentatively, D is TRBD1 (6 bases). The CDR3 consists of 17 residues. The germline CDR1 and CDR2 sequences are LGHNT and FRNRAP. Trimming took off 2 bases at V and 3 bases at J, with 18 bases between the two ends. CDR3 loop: CASGLPYRVKVTDTQYF. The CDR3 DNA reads TGTGCTAGTGGTTTGCCCTACAGGGTAAAGGTAACAGATACGCAGTATTTT.

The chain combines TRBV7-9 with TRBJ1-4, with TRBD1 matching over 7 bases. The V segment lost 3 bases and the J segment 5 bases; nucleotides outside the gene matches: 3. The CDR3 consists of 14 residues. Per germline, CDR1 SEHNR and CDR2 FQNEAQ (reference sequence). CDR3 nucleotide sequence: TGTGCCAGCAGCTTGGGACAGCACAATGAAAAACTGTTTTTT. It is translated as CASSLGQHNEKLFF. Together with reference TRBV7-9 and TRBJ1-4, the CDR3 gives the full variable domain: DTGVSQNPRHKITKRGQNVTFRCDPISEHNRLYWYRQTLGQGPEFLTYFQNEAQLEKSRLLSDRFSAERPKGSFSTLEIQRTEQGDSAMYLCASSLGQHNEKLFFGSGTQLSVL.

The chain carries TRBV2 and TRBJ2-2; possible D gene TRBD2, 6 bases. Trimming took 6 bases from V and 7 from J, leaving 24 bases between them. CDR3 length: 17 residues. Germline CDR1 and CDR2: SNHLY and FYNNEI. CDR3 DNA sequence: TGTGCCAGCAGCCCCGGCCTAGCGAGCCGTACGGGCGGGGAGCTGTTTTTT. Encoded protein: CASSPGLASRTGGELFF.

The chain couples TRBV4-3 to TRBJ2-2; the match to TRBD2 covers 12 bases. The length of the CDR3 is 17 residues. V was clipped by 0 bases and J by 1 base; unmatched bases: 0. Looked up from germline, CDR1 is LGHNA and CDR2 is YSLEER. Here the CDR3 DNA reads TGCGCCAGCAGCCAAGAACTAGCGGGGGGGAACACCGGGGAGCTGTTTTTT. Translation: CASSQELAGGNTGELFF.

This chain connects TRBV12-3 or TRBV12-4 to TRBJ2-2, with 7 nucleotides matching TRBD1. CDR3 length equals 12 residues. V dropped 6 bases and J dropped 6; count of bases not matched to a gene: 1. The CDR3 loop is CASRQGAGELFF. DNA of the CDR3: TGTGCCAGCAGGCAGGGGGCCGGGGAGCTGTTTTTT.

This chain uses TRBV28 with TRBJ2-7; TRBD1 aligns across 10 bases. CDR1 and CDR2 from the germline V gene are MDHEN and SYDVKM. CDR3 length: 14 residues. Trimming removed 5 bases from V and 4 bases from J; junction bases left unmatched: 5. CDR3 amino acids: CASSAGTGAYEQYF. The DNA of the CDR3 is TGTGCCAGCAGTGCCGGGACAGGGGCTTACGAGCAGTACTTC.

CDR3 amino acids: CASVRGETQYF. The CDR3 region has the DNA TGTGCCAGCGTAAGGGGGGAGACCCAGTACTTC. The rearrangement joins TRBV6-5 to TRBJ2-5; D is possibly TRBD1 (6 bases). Germline V gene lookup returns CDR1 MNHEY and CDR2 SVGAGI. The CDR3 length is 11 residues. V lost 8 bases and J 5 bases, leaving 9 bases between the germline ends.

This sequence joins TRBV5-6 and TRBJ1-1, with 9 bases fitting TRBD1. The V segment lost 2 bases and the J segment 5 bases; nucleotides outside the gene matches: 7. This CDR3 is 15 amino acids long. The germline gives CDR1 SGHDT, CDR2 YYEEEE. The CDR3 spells CASSFSTGGLTEAFF. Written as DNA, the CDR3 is TGTGCCAGCAGCTTCAGTACAGGGGGCTTAACTGAAGCTTTCTTT.

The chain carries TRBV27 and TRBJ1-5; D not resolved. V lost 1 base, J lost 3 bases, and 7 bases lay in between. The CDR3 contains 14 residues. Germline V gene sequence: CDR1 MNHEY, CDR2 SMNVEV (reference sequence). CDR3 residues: CASSLFGNNQPQHF. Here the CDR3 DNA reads TGTGCCAGCAGTTTATTCGGTAACAATCAGCCCCAGCATTTT.

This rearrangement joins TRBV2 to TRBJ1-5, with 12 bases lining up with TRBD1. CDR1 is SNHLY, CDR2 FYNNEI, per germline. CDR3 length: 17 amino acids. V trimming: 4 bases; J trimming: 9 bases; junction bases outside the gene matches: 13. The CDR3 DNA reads TGTGCCAGCAGTGGAGATTCGGGACAGGGGGCCGGACGGCCCCAGCATTTT. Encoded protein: CASSGDSGQGAGRPQHF.

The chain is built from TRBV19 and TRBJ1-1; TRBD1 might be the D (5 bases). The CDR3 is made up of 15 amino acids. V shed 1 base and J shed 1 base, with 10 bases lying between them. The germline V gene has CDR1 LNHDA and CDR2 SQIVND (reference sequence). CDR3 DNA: TGTGCCAGTAGTATAGTAGACAGACCGAACACTGAAGCTTTCTTT. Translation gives CASSIVDRPNTEAFF.